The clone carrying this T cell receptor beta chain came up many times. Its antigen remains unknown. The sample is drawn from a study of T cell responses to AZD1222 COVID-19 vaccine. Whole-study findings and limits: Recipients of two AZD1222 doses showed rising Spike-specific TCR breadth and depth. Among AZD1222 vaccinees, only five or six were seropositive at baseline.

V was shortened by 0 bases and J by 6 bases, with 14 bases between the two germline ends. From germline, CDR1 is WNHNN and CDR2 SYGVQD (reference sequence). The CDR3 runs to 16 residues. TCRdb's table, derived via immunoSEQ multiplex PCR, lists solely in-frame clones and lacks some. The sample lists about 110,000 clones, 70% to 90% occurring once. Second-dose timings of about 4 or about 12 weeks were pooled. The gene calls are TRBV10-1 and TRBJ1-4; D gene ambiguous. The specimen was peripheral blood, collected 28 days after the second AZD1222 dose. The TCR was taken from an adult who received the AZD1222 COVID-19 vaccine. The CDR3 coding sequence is TGCGCCAGCAGTGAGTCGGCAGCGGATACCGATGAAAAACTGTTTTTT. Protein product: CASSESAADTDEKLFF.